The rows below give T cell receptor beta chains drawn from one sample of a study of blood T cells in healthy people across ages. MiXCR was run by TCRdb on the 5' RACE reads, yielding one entry per CDR3 protein. The table includes fewer than 1,000,000 distinct CDR3 sequences, approximately 48% detected once. The sequenced material came from blood. The source of these receptors is a man between 60 and 70 years old in good health. CDR3s include the opening cysteine and the closing phenylalanine or tryptophan. The order of the fields is J gene, CDR3 length, clone size, D gene, V gene, CDR3 protein, CDR3 DNA. The D gene is left open where the match is weak. Not all rows give a size; the values are once, few, many and, for expanded clones, a class.

J: TRBJ2-5; length: 14; size: -; D: -; V: TRBV20-1; CDR3: CSARTPGRKETQYF; DNA: TGCAGTGCTCGAACTCCGGGACGGAAAGAGACCCAGTACTTC
J: TRBJ2-1; length: 15; size: -; D: TRBD1; V: TRBV20-1; CDR3: CSAPTGTGTYNEQFF; DNA: TGCAGTGCTCCAACCGGGACAGGGACCTACAATGAGCAGTTCTTC
J: TRBJ2-1; length: 16; size: once; D: TRBD1; V: TRBV7-9; CDR3: CASSLGWDRETNEQFF; DNA: TGTGCCAGCAGCTTAGGTTGGGACAGGGAGACCAATGAGCAGTTCTTC
J: TRBJ1-1; length: 15; size: -; D: -; V: TRBV7-6; CDR3: CASSPVGGVNTEAFF; DNA: TGTGCCAGCAGCCCAGTCGGAGGGGTGAACACTGAAGCTTTCTTT
J: TRBJ1-2; length: 14; size: -; D: TRBD1; V: TRBV7-9; CDR3: CASRTTGGDYGYTF; DNA: TGTGCCAGCAGGACAACAGGGGGCGACTATGGCTACACCTTC
J: TRBJ1-1; length: 14; size: -; D: -; V: TRBV6-2/TRBV6-3; CDR3: CASSFTGSNTEAFF; DNA: TGTGCCAGCAGTTTTACAGGGTCGAACACTGAAGCTTTCTTT
J: TRBJ2-1; length: 13; size: -; D: -; V: TRBV27; CDR3: CASSGAGRHEQFF; DNA: TGTGCCAGCAGTGGGGCAGGCCGCCATGAGCAGTTCTTC
J: TRBJ1-2; length: 16; size: few; D: TRBD1; V: TRBV6-1; CDR3: CASSNHRGLTNYGYTF; DNA: TGTGCCAGCAGTAATCACAGGGGGCTGACTAACTATGGCTACACCTTC
J: TRBJ2-4; length: 14; size: -; D: -; V: TRBV12-3/TRBV12-4; CDR3: CASSLVGQKNIQYF; DNA: TGTGCCAGCAGTTTAGTAGGACAGAAAAACATTCAGTACTTC
J: TRBJ2-6; length: 16; size: few; D: -; V: TRBV6-2/TRBV6-3; CDR3: CASSEPEVSGANVLTF; DNA: TGTGCCAGCAGTGAGCCGGAGGTCTCTGGGGCCAACGTCCTGACTTTC
J: TRBJ1-4; length: 12; size: few; D: -; V: TRBV20-1; CDR3: CSARDQTEKLFF; DNA: TGCAGTGCTAGAGATCAAACTGAAAAACTGTTTTTT
J: TRBJ2-7; length: 14; size: -; D: -; V: TRBV4-1; CDR3: CASSNRPTGYKQYF; DNA: TGCGCCAGCAGCAACAGGCCAACCGGCTACAAGCAGTACTTC
J: TRBJ2-5; length: 19; size: few; D: -; V: TRBV3-1; CDR3: CASSQDGDIWGAGRETQYF; DNA: TGTGCCAGCAGCCAAGATGGCGACATTTGGGGCGCGGGTAGAGAGACCCAGTACTTC
J: TRBJ2-1; length: 14; size: -; D: -; V: TRBV6-5; CDR3: CASRAESGGDEQFF; DNA: TGTGCCAGCAGGGCGGAGTCAGGGGGGGATGAGCAGTTCTTC
J: TRBJ1-2; length: 15; size: -; D: TRBD1; V: TRBV20-1; CDR3: CSARTGSAFPLSYTF; DNA: TGCAGTGCTAGGACAGGGTCCGCCTTCCCCCTATCCTACACCTTC
J: TRBJ2-7; length: 17; size: -; D: TRBD1; V: TRBV5-5; CDR3: CASSWASGTGDYYEQYF; DNA: TGTGCCAGCAGCTGGGCCTCCGGGACAGGGGACTACTACGAGCAGTACTTC
J: TRBJ2-7; length: 16; size: -; D: TRBD1; V: TRBV10-2; CDR3: CASGVMNQGAVNEQYF; DNA: TGCGCCAGCGGAGTGATGAACCAGGGGGCTGTCAACGAGCAGTACTTC
J: TRBJ2-3; length: 13; size: few; D: -; V: TRBV7-2; CDR3: CATRPAGTDTQYF; DNA: TGTGCTACCAGGCCCGCGGGCACAGATACGCAGTATTTT
J: TRBJ2-7; length: 15; size: many; D: -; V: TRBV15; CDR3: CATSREDLRGYEQYF; DNA: TGTGCCACCAGCAGGGAGGACTTGCGGGGCTACGAGCAGTACTTC
J: TRBJ2-7; length: 15; size: -; D: TRBD1; V: TRBV20-1; CDR3: CSAETGQGITYEQYF; DNA: TGCAGTGCCGAGACCGGACAGGGGATTACCTACGAGCAGTACTTC
J: TRBJ2-7; length: 12; size: -; D: -; V: TRBV7-2; CDR3: CAGSFSPYEQYF; DNA: TGTGCCGGCAGCTTCTCGCCCTACGAGCAGTACTTC
J: TRBJ2-1; length: 15; size: -; D: -; V: TRBV7-2; CDR3: CASSFSLATYNEQFF; DNA: TGTGCCAGCAGCTTCTCACTAGCTACCTACAATGAGCAGTTCTTC
J: TRBJ2-7; length: 16; size: -; D: TRBD1; V: TRBV3-1; CDR3: CASSQYGTGNVYEQYF; DNA: TGTGCCAGCAGCCAATACGGGACAGGGAACGTCTACGAGCAGTACTTC
J: TRBJ2-5; length: 12; size: -; D: -; V: TRBV25-1; CDR3: CASGHIGETQYF; DNA: TGTGCCAGCGGACACATTGGGGAGACCCAGTACTTC
J: TRBJ1-6; length: 15; size: -; D: TRBD1; V: TRBV3-1; CDR3: CASSRGDSINSPPHF; DNA: TGTGCCAGCAGCCGAGGGGACAGTATAAATTCACCCCCCCACTTT
J: TRBJ2-7; length: 14; size: few; D: -; V: TRBV5-1; CDR3: CASSGGGDLYEQYF; DNA: TGCGCCAGCAGTGGAGGAGGGGACCTCTACGAGCAGTACTTC